This T cell receptor beta chain is from a study of patients and donors after allogeneic stem cell transplantation. The CDR3 runs to 16 residues. Trimming took off 0 bases at V and 0 bases at J, with 10 bases between the two ends. Germline CDR1 is MNHEY and CDR2 is SVGAGI. TCRdb ran MiXCR on the RT-PCR reads and lists one entry per CDR3 protein. The profile shows more than 150,000 distinct CDR3 sequences, less than 45% of them singletons. The rearrangement joins TRBV6-5 to TRBJ2-3; D uncertain. This TCR came from a human donor who was either an allogeneic HSCT recipient or a stem cell or donor lymphocyte infusion donor (not recorded which). It is not recorded whose cells these are; they may come from a transplant donor. The source material was blood, either unsorted or a sorted T cell fraction (not recorded which). CDR3 bases: TGTGCCAGCAGTTACTCTACCCATGCTAGCACAGATACGCAGTATTTT. Its protein is CASSYSTHASTDTQYF.